Following are 15 T cell receptor beta chains from one sample sequenced in a study of regulatory T cells in long-lasting Graves disease. Combining iRepertoire HTBI primers with Arm-PCR of CDR3 regions, the authors built TCR beta libraries. TCRdb reprocessed the multiplex PCR reads with MiXCR, giving one entry per CDR3 protein. The table lists 700,000 or so distinct CDR3 sequences, around 30% of them singletons. Time point of the sample: persistent/refractory GD, antithyroid drugs over 5 years with positive TRAb. From PBMCs, RNA was extracted and then used to make the TCR library. The sample in question was peripheral blood mononuclear cells (PBMCs), obtained when the disease was refractory, from a patient treated with antithyroid drugs. Receptor source: a female donor with Graves disease.

In its sample, this clonotype was seen a few times. The chain has TRBV29-1 and TRBJ2-5; no reliable D call. Germline V gene lookup returns CDR1 SQVTM and CDR2 ANQGSEA. Between the trimmed V and J ends, which lost 7 bases and 6 bases, there was a span of 12 bases. The CDR3 loop spans 11 amino acids. The CDR3 here is CSAGFEKTQYF. The CDR3 DNA sequence: TGCAGCGCCGGGTTCGAAAAGACCCAGTACTTC.

The chain combines TRBV5-1 with TRBJ1-1; a possible D gene is TRBD1 (5 bases). This CDR3 has 14 amino acids. Germline CDR1 is SGHRS and CDR2 is YFSETQ. Trimming took 0 bases from V and 6 from J, leaving 12 bases between them. The CDR3 region has the DNA TGCGCCAGCAGCTTGGGGCCCCAGGGAGCTGAAGCTTTCTTT. Translated, it gives CASSLGPQGAEAFF.

V and J are TRBV30 and TRBJ1-1; tentatively, D is TRBD1 (6 bases). Germline CDR1 and CDR2: GTSNPN and SVGIG (reference sequence). The V end was cut by 2 bases, the J end by 4 bases, with 14 bases between. The CDR3 is made up of 14 amino acids. The CDR3 loop reads CAWSKSGGVTEAFF. CDR3 DNA sequence: TGTGCCTGGAGTAAATCGGGGGGCGTCACTGAAGCTTTCTTT.

The rearrangement links TRBV6-5 to TRBJ1-3; TRBD1 might be the D (5 bases). CDR3 size: 18 residues. Germline V gene sequence: CDR1 MNHEY, CDR2 SVGAGI. V was cut by 0 bases and J by 3 bases, with 18 bases left in between. The CDR3 DNA reads as TGTGCCAGCAGTTACTCAGTTAACGGCAGGGTGGATGGAAACACCATATATTTT. It is translated as CASSYSVNGRVDGNTIYF.

This chain connects TRBV6-1 to TRBJ1-2; D might be TRBD1 (6 bases). The V end was cut by 3 bases, the J end by 6 bases, with 8 bases between. This CDR3 region has 12 residues. Germline CDR1 reads MNHNS; CDR2 reads SASEGT. CDR3 in amino acids: CASSEGANGYTF. The CDR3, as DNA: TGTGCCAGCAGTGAGGGGGCTAATGGCTACACCTTC.

The DNA for the CDR3 is TGCAGTGCTAGCGCGGGACAGACAAATCAGCCCCAGCATTTT. Translated: CSASAGQTNQPQHF. The chain recombines TRBV20-1 with TRBJ1-5, with TRBD1 matching 7 bases. Per germline, CDR1 DFQATT and CDR2 SNEGSKA (reference sequence). The CDR3 runs 14 residues. Trimming removed 3 bases from V and 4 bases from J; junction bases left unmatched: 6.

This clonotype was detected ten times or more. The chain uses TRBV2 and TRBJ1-5; TRBD1 might be the D (5 bases). CDR3 length: 15 amino acids. Trimming took off 2 bases at V and 0 bases at J, with 8 bases between the two ends. Germline CDR1 SNHLY, CDR2 FYNNEI. The CDR3 sequence: CASSEPGNSNQPQHF. In DNA form, the CDR3 reads TGTGCCAGCAGTGAACCAGGGAATAGCAATCAGCCCCAGCATTTT.

This clonotype was detected only once. V and J are TRBV11-2 and TRBJ1-3, with D possibly TRBD1 on 6 matching bases. This CDR3 has 17 amino acids. Germline V gene data show CDR1 as SGHAT and CDR2 as FQNNGV. V gave up 5 bases and J gave up 0 bases, with 17 bases separating them. The CDR3 DNA sequence: TGTGCCAGCAGCACCACGATAACAGGGAGCTCTGGAAACACCATATATTTT. This gives the protein CASSTTITGSSGNTIYF.

Only a few counts were recorded for this clonotype. The rearrangement links TRBV5-1 to TRBJ1-5; 7 bases map to TRBD1. Trimming removed 4 bases from V and 9 bases from J; junction bases left unmatched: 10. CDR3 length: 14 amino acids. The germline CDR1 and CDR2 sequences are SGHRS and YFSETQ. CDR3 DNA sequence: TGCGCCAGCAGCGCAACAGGGGACCCGGGGCCCCAGCATTTT. Translation: CASSATGDPGPQHF.

This clonotype was recorded many times. The CDR3 here is CASREGWGASYEQYF. The CDR3 nucleotides read TGTGCCAGCAGAGAAGGATGGGGGGCGTCCTACGAGCAGTACTTC. V gene TRBV28 combines with J gene TRBJ2-7, with D tentatively TRBD1 or TRBD2 (6 bases each). Germline V gives CDR1 MDHEN, CDR2 SYDVKM. Trimming took off 6 bases at V and 1 base at J, with 16 bases between the two ends. The CDR3 covers 15 residues.

The chain links TRBV12-3 or TRBV12-4 to TRBJ1-1, with D possibly TRBD1 on 6 matching bases. This CDR3 region has 16 residues. Trimming took 5 bases from V and 5 from J, leaving 21 bases between them. The CDR3 nucleotides read TGTGCCAGCAGTCGCCCCCTACAGGGAAGAAAGACTGAAGCTTTCTTT. Protein sequence: CASSRPLQGRKTEAFF.

The V and J genes are TRBV20-1 and TRBJ2-1; a weak D match, TRBD2 (5 bases). This CDR3 is 17 amino acids long. Trimming removed 1 base at V and 0 bases at J, with 16 bases between. Germline V gene data show CDR1 as DFQATT and CDR2 as SNEGSKA (reference sequence). The chain's CDR3 is CSARGRKRLSSYNEQFF. The CDR3 coding sequence is TGCAGTGCTAGAGGGAGGAAGCGCCTAAGCTCCTACAATGAGCAGTTCTTC.

This clonotype was counted ten times or more. The chain has TRBV12-3 or TRBV12-4 and TRBJ1-5, with 8 bases aligning to TRBD1. Trimming at V came to 0 bases and at J to 3 bases, leaving 7 bases not matched to a gene. The CDR3 covers 17 residues. The CDR3 DNA is TGTGCCAGCAGTTTAGCAGGACAGGGACGAGACAATCAGCCCCAGCATTTT. This codes for CASSLAGQGRDNQPQHF.

The chain recombines TRBV20-1 with TRBJ2-2; 8 bases map to TRBD1. The junction had 7 bases not matched to a gene; V was cut back by 3 bases and J by 4 bases. The CDR3 spans 15 residues. The germline CDR1 and CDR2 sequences are DFQATT and SNEGSKA (reference sequence). The chain's CDR3 is CSASRGLSPTGELFF. Here the CDR3 DNA reads TGCAGTGCTAGCAGGGGGCTCTCGCCCACCGGGGAGCTGTTTTTT.

The chain carries TRBV19 and TRBJ2-4; tentative D call: TRBD2 (6 bases). Trimming took off 4 bases at V and 3 bases at J, with 19 bases between the two ends. This CDR3 has 17 amino acids. CDR1 is LNHDA and CDR2 is SQIVND in the germline V gene (reference sequence). The CDR3 nucleotides read TGTGCCAGTAGTACCCTGAACCTAGCGACGGGCAAAAACATTCAGTACTTC. It encodes CASSTLNLATGKNIQYF.